This T cell receptor (beta chain) is drawn from a study of T cell clones after liver transplantation. Background on the study: TCRbeta sequencing after a pre-transplant mixed lymphocyte reaction identified graft-donor-reactive clones, later tracked in post-transplant blood.

Of note for this clone: Its antigen is not identified.

Trimming removed 6 bases at V and 2 bases at J, with 10 bases between. Germline values: CDR1 LNHDA, CDR2 SQIVND (reference sequence). The CDR3 covers 13 residues. Study results and limitations: The donor-reactive repertoire was only partly measurable in two subjects, lacking donor cells.

Profiled with immunoSEQ multiplex PCR; TCRdb holds only in-frame clones, not every one. The table includes nearly 55,000 clones, roughly 84% detected once. The source was CD4+ T cells from blood, collected before liver transplant. J is TRBJ1-2 and V is TRBV19; possible D gene TRBD1, 6 bases. This clonotype was sampled from a human donor who received a liver transplant. Here the CDR3 reads CASRRQENYGYTF. The CDR3 region has the DNA TGTGCCAGTAGACGACAGGAGAACTATGGCTACACCTTC.